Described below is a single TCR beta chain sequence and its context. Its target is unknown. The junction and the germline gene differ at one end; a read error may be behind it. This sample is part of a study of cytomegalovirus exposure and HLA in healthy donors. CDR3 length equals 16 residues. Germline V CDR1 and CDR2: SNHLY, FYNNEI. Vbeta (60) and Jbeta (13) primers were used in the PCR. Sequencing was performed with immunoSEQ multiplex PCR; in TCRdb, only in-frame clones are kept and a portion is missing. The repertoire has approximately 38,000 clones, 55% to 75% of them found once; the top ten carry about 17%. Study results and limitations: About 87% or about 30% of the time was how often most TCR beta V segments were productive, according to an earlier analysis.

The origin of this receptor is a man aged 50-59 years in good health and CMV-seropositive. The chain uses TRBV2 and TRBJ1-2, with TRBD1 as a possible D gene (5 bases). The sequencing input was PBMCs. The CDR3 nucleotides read TGTGCCACCAGTGGGGGAGGGCGGGGAGCTAACTATGGCTACACCTTC. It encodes CATSGGGRGANYGYTF.